This paragraph covers one T cell receptor beta chain sequence. Its antigen is unknown. The record originates from a study of shared clonotypes between healthy human individuals. The method was immunoSEQ multiplex PCR; TCRdb's version includes in-frame clones alone and lacks a portion of them. Of 550,000 to 700,000 clones in the sample, approximately 73% are singletons; the top ten hold around 2%. The germline V gene has CDR1 MNHNY and CDR2 SVGAGI (reference sequence). Trimming took off 4 bases at V and 3 bases at J, with 10 bases between the two ends. There are 13 residues in the CDR3. Study results and caveats: The study generally estimated greater richness for naive than memory subsets.

J is TRBJ2-7 and V is TRBV6-6; tentative D call: TRBD2 (5 bases). The source material was memory CD4+ T cells sorted from blood. Subset noted: CD45RA-negative fraction. The clonotype originates from a woman aged 25 to 39 in good health. CDR3 coding DNA: TGTGCCAGCAGTTCCCTTCGGGGCTACGAGCAGTACTTC. Protein sequence: CASSSLRGYEQYF.